This passage covers 32 T cell receptor beta chains from one sample sequenced in a study of technical replicates of blood from several donors (dated by TCRdb to 2015 to 2018). The library was generated by the immunoSEQ multiplex PCR assay. The immuneACCESS repertoire file appears here via TCRdb, limited to in-frame rearrangements. These files lack a portion of the clones; in checked studies, under half of the deficit traces to unresolved V genes, and the cause of the others is not known. For this sample the table gives just over 80,000 clones, of which 96% were detected only once. Around 0.28% of the sample goes to the ten largest clones. The specimen was T cells isolated from PBMCs. The receptors come from a human donor in good health.

The chain combines TRBV7-2 with TRBJ1-2, with D possibly matching TRBD1 (5 bases). The germline V and J ends were trimmed by 4 bases and 4 bases, with 16 bases remaining between them. The germline CDR1 and CDR2 sequences are SGHTA and FQGNSA. CDR3 length: 15 amino acids. The CDR3 here is CASSSQFQGLYGYTF. CDR3 nucleotides: TGTGCCAGCAGCTCCCAATTTCAGGGACTCTATGGCTACACCTTC.

The chain links TRBV6-1 to TRBJ1-1; tentatively, D is TRBD1 (5 bases). Germline values: CDR1 MNHNS, CDR2 SASEGT. The CDR3 runs to 18 residues. The V end was cut by 1 base, the J end by 0 bases, with 18 bases between. CDR3 loop: CASSEVGQGRIMNTEAFF. The CDR3 DNA reads TGTGCCAGCAGTGAAGTGGGGCAGGGAAGAATCATGAACACTGAAGCTTTCTTT.

The chain employs TRBV19 and TRBJ1-1; the D gene is possibly TRBD1 (6 bases). Germline CDR1 is LNHDA and CDR2 is SQIVND (reference sequence). CDR3 size: 11 residues. Trimming shortened V by 11 bases and J by 6 bases, and 13 bases separated the two germline ends. CDR3 residues: CASLRGPEAFF. CDR3 DNA: TGTGCCTCACTCAGGGGACCTGAAGCTTTCTTT.

This chain joins TRBV7-3 and TRBJ2-3; D is unresolved. Germline V CDR1 and CDR2: SGHTA, FQGTGA. Deletions cut 4 bases from V and 1 base from J, with 6 bases between. The CDR3 totals 13 residues. The CDR3 loop is CASSSTGTDTQYF. Written as DNA, the CDR3 is TGTGCCAGCAGCTCTACAGGCACAGATACGCAGTATTTT.

This clone appeared once. The gene calls are TRBV5-6 and TRBJ1-3; perhaps TRBD1 as D (6 bases). The CDR3 totals 16 residues. Germline V lookup: CDR1 SGHDT, CDR2 YYEEEE. Trimming removed 4 bases from V and 0 bases from J, with 14 bases in between. CDR3 in amino acids: CASSPTQGVSGNTIYF. The DNA for the CDR3 is TGTGCCAGCAGCCCCACACAGGGCGTCTCTGGAAACACCATATATTTT.

DNA for the CDR3: TGTGCCAGCAGCCAAGTGGGACTAGCGGGAGCTTTGAATGAGCAGTTCTTC. This translates into CASSQVGLAGALNEQFF. V usage is TRBV4-2 and J usage is TRBJ2-1; 14 bases are a match to TRBD2. From germline, CDR1 is LGHNA and CDR2 YNFKEQ. This CDR3 region has 17 residues. V was pared by 1 base and J by 7 bases, with 6 bases of the junction left unmatched.

V usage is TRBV11-3 and J usage is TRBJ1-2, with D unresolved. The germline gives CDR1 SGHNT, CDR2 YENEEA. Trimming shortened V by 1 base and J by 2 bases, and 5 bases separated the two germline ends. The CDR3 is 13 amino acids. The CDR3 DNA reads TGTGCCAGCAGCTTAGGGCAGAACTATGGCTACACCTTC. It translates to CASSLGQNYGYTF.

V is TRBV9 and J is TRBJ2-3, with no clear D. V was pared by 4 bases and J by 2 bases, with 8 bases between. The CDR3 extends over 13 amino acids. CDR1 is SGDLS, CDR2 YYNGEE, per germline. The CDR3 DNA reads as TGTGCCAGCAGCCCTAAAAACACAGATACGCAGTATTTT. Translation gives CASSPKNTDTQYF. Drawing the rest from reference TRBV9 and TRBJ2-3, the complete variable domain is DSGVTQTPKHLITATGQRVTLRCSPRSGDLSVYWYQQSLDQGLQFLIQYYNGEERAKGNILERFSAQQFPDLHSELNLSSLELGDSALYFCASSPKNTDTQYFGPGTRLTVL.

The J gene is TRBJ1-5, the V gene TRBV29-1; 8 positions agree with TRBD1. This CDR3 comprises 12 residues. Losses at the gene ends were 6 bases for V and 7 bases for J; bases not matched to a gene: 5. The germline CDR1 and CDR2 sequences are SQVTM and ANQGSEA. The CDR3 coding sequence is TGCAGCGTACGGACAGGGCAGCAGCCCCAGCATTTT. Translating gives CSVRTGQQPQHF.

The gene calls are TRBV19 and TRBJ1-2, with TRBD1 matching 8 bases. The CDR3 consists of 13 residues. In germline, CDR1 is LNHDA, CDR2 SQIVND (reference sequence). V trimming: 4 bases; J trimming: 8 bases; junction bases outside the gene matches: 6. Written as DNA, the CDR3 is TGTGCCAGTAGTACCTCAGGGGGCTACGGCTACACCTTC. This translates into CASSTSGGYGYTF.

This clone was detected a few times. The chain links TRBV6-4 to TRBJ2-6; TRBD1 agrees at 8 bases. V was pared by 4 bases and J by 4 bases, with 0 bases of the junction left unmatched. The germline V gene encodes CDR1 MRHNA and CDR2 SNTAGT. The CDR3 contains 14 residues. The CDR3 loop is CASSGTGGANVLTF. The CDR3 DNA reads TGTGCCAGCAGTGGGACAGGGGGGGCCAACGTCCTGACTTTC.

V gene TRBV18 combines with J gene TRBJ1-5, with 7 bases identical to TRBD1. CDR1 and CDR2 from the germline V gene are KGHSH and LQKENI. The CDR3 spans 14 residues. After removal of 4 bases from V and 5 bases from J, the junction contained 5 bases not matched to a gene. The CDR3 region has the DNA TGTGCCAGCTCACTACAGGGGAGAGATCAGCCCCAGCATTTT. Translated: CASSLQGRDQPQHF.

The chain has TRBV4-3 and TRBJ2-1, with D tentatively TRBD1 (5 bases). From germline, CDR1 is LGHNA and CDR2 YSLEER. CDR3 length: 15 amino acids. V shed 2 bases and J shed 0 bases, with 8 bases lying between them. The CDR3 reads CASSQRGDSYNEQFF. Here the CDR3 DNA reads TGCGCCAGCAGCCAAAGGGGTGACTCCTACAATGAGCAGTTCTTC.

The genes are TRBV11-2 and TRBJ1-4, with 10 bases fitting TRBD1. The CDR3 length is 16 residues. From germline, CDR1 is SGHAT and CDR2 FQNNGV. V lost 2 bases, J lost 8 bases, and 8 bases stayed unmatched. The CDR3 sequence: CASSLILGQGEEKLFF. The CDR3 region has the DNA TGTGCCAGCAGCTTAATTCTAGGACAGGGGGAAGAAAAACTGTTTTTT.

The rearrangement links TRBV5-1 to TRBJ1-1, with 8 positions matching TRBD1. The V and J ends lost 2 bases and 8 bases, in that order; junction bases with no gene match: 11. This CDR3 contains 15 residues. Looked up from germline, CDR1 is SGHRS and CDR2 is YFSETQ. The CDR3 region has the DNA TGCGCCAGCAGCTTCGACCGGGACAGGTTAAGCGAAGCTTTCTTT. Protein sequence: CASSFDRDRLSEAFF.

V gene TRBV27 combines with J gene TRBJ1-2, with D perhaps TRBD1 (6 bases). V lost 3 bases, J lost 8 bases, and 13 bases lay in between. In germline, CDR1 is MNHEY, CDR2 SMNVEV (reference sequence). This CDR3 contains 13 residues. CDR3 residues: CASSFSLQGGYTF. CDR3 nucleotides: TGTGCCAGCAGTTTCTCTTTACAGGGAGGCTACACCTTC.

The chain has TRBV5-1 and TRBJ1-1; TRBD1 agrees at 8 bases. The CDR3 has 14 residues. Per germline, CDR1 SGHRS and CDR2 YFSETQ. V dropped 4 bases and J dropped 4; count of bases not matched to a gene: 6. The CDR3 sequence: CASSEQGEITEAFF. The DNA for the CDR3 is TGCGCCAGCAGCGAACAGGGGGAAATCACTGAAGCTTTCTTT.

The gene calls are TRBV29-1 and TRBJ2-5, with D possibly matching TRBD2 (6 bases). The CDR3 sequence is 14 residues long. CDR1 and CDR2 from the germline V gene are SQVTM and ANQGSEA. The V end lost 5 bases, the J end lost 5 bases, and 18 bases lay between the germline ends. This CDR3 reads CSVLYVGGPETQYF. In DNA form, the CDR3 reads TGCAGCGTTTTGTATGTGGGAGGCCCGGAGACCCAGTACTTC.

A single count supports this clone. The V call is TRBV13, the J call TRBJ2-5; 7 bases are shared with TRBD1. This CDR3 is built from 15 residues. Germline CDR1 and CDR2: PRHDT and FYEKMQ (reference sequence). V was clipped by 5 bases and J by 0 bases; unmatched bases: 6. DNA of the CDR3: TGTGCCAGCAGCCTACTACAGGGGAACCAAGAGACCCAGTACTTC. Translated, it gives CASSLLQGNQETQYF.

The chain carries TRBV6-1 and TRBJ2-5, with TRBD2 matching 14 bases. There are 15 residues in the CDR3. After removal of 6 bases from V and 5 bases from J, the junction contained 5 bases not matched to a gene. CDR1 and CDR2 (germline): MNHNS, SASEGT. The CDR3 region is CASSGGLAGGETQYF. For the CDR3, the DNA is TGTGCCAGCAGCGGTGGACTAGCGGGAGGTGAGACCCAGTACTTC.

This chain connects TRBV29-1 to TRBJ2-7; 7 nucleotides match TRBD2. This CDR3 is built from 14 residues. The germline gives CDR1 SQVTM, CDR2 ANQGSEA. V shed 2 bases, J shed 0 bases, and the junction held 4 bases outside the gene matches. CDR3 amino acids: CSVELADLSYEQYF. The CDR3 nucleotides are TGCAGCGTTGAACTAGCGGATCTCTCCTACGAGCAGTACTTC.

The chain recombines TRBV7-2 with TRBJ2-2; TRBD2 is a possible D gene (5 bases). The V end was cut by 5 bases, the J end by 2 bases, with 9 bases between. This CDR3 has 14 amino acids. Germline CDR1 is SGHTA and CDR2 is FQGNSA. CDR3 nucleotide sequence: TGTGCCAGCAGCCCGGGGATAAACACCGGGGAGCTGTTTTTT. It specifies CASSPGINTGELFF.

The V and J genes are TRBV9 and TRBJ1-1; D gene ambiguous. V lost 3 bases, J lost 0 bases, and 18 bases lay in between. CDR1 and CDR2 (germline): SGDLS, YYNGEE. The CDR3 sequence is 17 residues long. In DNA, the CDR3 is TGTGCCAGCAGCGCCCCTGAAAAAAAGACTTTGAACACTGAAGCTTTCTTT. This sequence encodes CASSAPEKKTLNTEAFF.

The chain has TRBV19 and TRBJ2-2, with TRBD2 matching 11 bases. Germline-derived CDR1 and CDR2 are LNHDA and SQIVND (reference sequence). The trim removed 6 bases at V and 1 base at J, leaving 4 bases unmatched. The CDR3 consists of 16 residues. The CDR3 reads CASRAGTSGNTGELFF. The CDR3 bases are TGTGCCAGTAGAGCCGGGACTAGCGGGAACACCGGGGAGCTGTTTTTT.

The chain is built from TRBV6-5 and TRBJ1-2; TRBD1 might be the D (5 bases). CDR1 is MNHEY and CDR2 is SVGAGI in the germline V gene. Trimming removed 2 bases from V and 4 bases from J, with 17 bases in between. This CDR3 contains 16 residues. CDR3 in amino acids: CASSYGVLGLGYGYTF. The CDR3 DNA sequence: TGTGCCAGCAGTTACGGAGTATTGGGGCTCGGCTATGGCTACACCTTC.

V usage is TRBV15 and J usage is TRBJ2-5, with 11 nucleotides matching TRBD2. The J segment lost 4 bases and the V segment lost 0 bases, leaving 4 bases of the junction unmatched. The CDR3 runs to 16 residues. CDR1 LNHNV and CDR2 YYDKDF come from the germline V gene (reference sequence). The CDR3 DNA reads as TGTGCCACCAGCAGAGATCCTCTAGCGGGAGGAGAGACCCAGTACTTC. The encoded protein is CATSRDPLAGGETQYF.

The CDR3 spells CASSDLRGPYEQYF. The CDR3 region has the DNA TGTGCCAGCAGTGATTTAAGGGGGCCCTACGAGCAGTACTTC. J is TRBJ2-7 and V is TRBV2; 7 positions match TRBD1. V trimming: 3 bases; J trimming: 2 bases; junction bases outside the gene matches: 4. The CDR3 contains 14 residues. Germline V gives CDR1 SNHLY, CDR2 FYNNEI. The variable domain in full, completed from reference TRBV2 and TRBJ2-7, reads EPEVTQTPSHQVTQMGQEVILRCVPISNHLYFYWYRQILGQKVEFLVSFYNNEISEKSEIFDDQFSVERPDGSNFTLKIRSTKLEDSAMYFCASSDLRGPYEQYFGPGTRLTVT.

The chain recombines TRBV19 with TRBJ2-7; 13 bases match TRBD2. Germline assignment: CDR1 LNHDA and CDR2 SQIVND (reference sequence). The CDR3 runs 16 residues. Losses at the gene ends were 5 bases for V and 4 bases for J; bases not matched to a gene: 8. The CDR3 reads CASSLGLAGPIYEQYF. The CDR3 nucleotides read TGTGCCAGTAGTTTGGGACTAGCGGGGCCCATTTACGAGCAGTACTTC.

The CDR3 loop reads CASSGGLAGGTDTQYF. The CDR3 bases are TGTGCCAGCAGCGGGGGACTAGCGGGAGGAACAGATACGCAGTATTTT. This chain uses TRBV9 with TRBJ2-3; 15 bases agree with TRBD2. Trimming took 3 bases from V and 3 from J; bases not matched to a gene: 2. Germline-derived CDR1 and CDR2 are SGDLS and YYNGEE. The CDR3 covers 16 residues.

This chain uses TRBV7-2 with TRBJ2-5; tentative D call: TRBD1 (5 bases). CDR3 length: 14 residues. The germline gives CDR1 SGHTA, CDR2 FQGNSA. V was pared by 5 bases and J by 5 bases, with 15 bases between. This CDR3 is CASSTMAGQETQYF. As DNA, the CDR3 is TGTGCCAGCAGCACTATGGCAGGGCAGGAGACCCAGTACTTC.

The rearrangement uses TRBV27 and TRBJ2-1; 9 nucleotides align to TRBD2. The V gene end was trimmed by 6 bases and the J gene end by 1 base; junction bases not matched to a gene: 7. The CDR3 is made up of 16 amino acids. CDR1 MNHEY and CDR2 SMNVEV come from the germline V gene (reference sequence). CDR3 bases: TGTGCCAGCAGCCTGTTAGCGGGAGAATCCTACAATGAGCAGTTCTTC. It yields the protein CASSLLAGESYNEQFF.

This chain joins TRBV27 and TRBJ1-2; D perhaps matches TRBD1 (5 bases). The germline V gene encodes CDR1 MNHEY and CDR2 SMNVEV (reference sequence). CDR3 length: 13 amino acids. The V end was cut by 2 bases, the J end by 8 bases, with 12 bases between. The CDR3 DNA reads as TGTGCCAGCAGTTTAGAATTAGGGGCCGGCTACACCTTC. Translated: CASSLELGAGYTF.